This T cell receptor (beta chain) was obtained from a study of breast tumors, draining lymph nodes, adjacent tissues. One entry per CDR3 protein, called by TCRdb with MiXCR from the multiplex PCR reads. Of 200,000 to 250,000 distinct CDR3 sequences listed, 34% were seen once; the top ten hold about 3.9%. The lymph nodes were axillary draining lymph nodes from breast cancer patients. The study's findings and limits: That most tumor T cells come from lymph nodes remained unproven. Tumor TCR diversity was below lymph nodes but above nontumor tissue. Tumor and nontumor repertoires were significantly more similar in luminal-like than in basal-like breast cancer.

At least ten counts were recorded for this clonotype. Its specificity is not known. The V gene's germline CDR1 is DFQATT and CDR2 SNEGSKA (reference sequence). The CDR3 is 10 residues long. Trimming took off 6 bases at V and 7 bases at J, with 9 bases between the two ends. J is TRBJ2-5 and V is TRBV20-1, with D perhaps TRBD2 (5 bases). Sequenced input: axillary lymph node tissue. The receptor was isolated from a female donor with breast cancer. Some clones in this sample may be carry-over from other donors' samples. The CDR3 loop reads CSAYEGTQYF. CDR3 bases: TGCAGTGCATACGAGGGGACCCAGTACTTC.